The T cell receptor (beta chain) described here comes from a study of blood T cell repertoires in COVID-19. This CDR3 contains 16 residues. Trimming shortened V by 5 bases and J by 3 bases, and 19 bases separated the two germline ends. Per germline, CDR1 SGHNT and CDR2 YYREEE (reference sequence). Assay used: immunoSEQ multiplex PCR; TCRdb lists only in-frame clones, some missing. The sample records a few hundred thousand clones, around nine tenths being singletons. The sequencing sample was made of peripheral blood. This receptor was obtained from a woman in her sixties or seventies with acute or convalescent COVID-19. The gene calls are TRBV5-4 and TRBJ2-3, with D possibly TRBD2 on 6 matching bases. Here the CDR3 DNA reads TGTGCCAGCAGTAATGGCGGGGAAATTAATACAGATACGCAGTATTTT. Its protein product is CASSNGGEINTDTQYF. Full variable domain (outside the CDR3, taken from reference TRBV5-4 and TRBJ2-3): ETGVTQSPTHLIKTRGQQVTLRCSSQSGHNTVSWYQQALGQGPQFIFQYYREEENGRGNFPPRFSGLQFPNYSSELNVNALELDDSALYLCASSNGGEINTDTQYFGPGTRLTVL.